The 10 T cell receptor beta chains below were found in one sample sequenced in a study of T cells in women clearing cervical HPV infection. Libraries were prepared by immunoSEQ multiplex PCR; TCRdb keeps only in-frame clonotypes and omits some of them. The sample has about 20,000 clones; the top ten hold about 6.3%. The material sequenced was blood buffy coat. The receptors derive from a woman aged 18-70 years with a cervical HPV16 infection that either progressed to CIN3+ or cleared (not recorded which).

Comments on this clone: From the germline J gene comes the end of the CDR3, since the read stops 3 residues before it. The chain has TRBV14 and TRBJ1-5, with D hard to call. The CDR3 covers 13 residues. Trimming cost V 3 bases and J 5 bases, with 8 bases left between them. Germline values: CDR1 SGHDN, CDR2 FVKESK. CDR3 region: CASSQFQDQPQHF. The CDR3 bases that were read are TGTGCCAGCAGCCAGTTCCAGGATCAGCCC.

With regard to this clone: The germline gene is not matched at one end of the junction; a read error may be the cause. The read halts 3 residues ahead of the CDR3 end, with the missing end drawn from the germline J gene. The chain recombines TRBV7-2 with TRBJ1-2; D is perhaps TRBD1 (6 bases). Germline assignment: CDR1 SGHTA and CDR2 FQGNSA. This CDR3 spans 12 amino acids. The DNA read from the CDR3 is TGTGCCAGCAACTTACAGGGTTCCGGC. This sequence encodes CASNLQGSG. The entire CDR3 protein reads CASNLQGSGYTF.

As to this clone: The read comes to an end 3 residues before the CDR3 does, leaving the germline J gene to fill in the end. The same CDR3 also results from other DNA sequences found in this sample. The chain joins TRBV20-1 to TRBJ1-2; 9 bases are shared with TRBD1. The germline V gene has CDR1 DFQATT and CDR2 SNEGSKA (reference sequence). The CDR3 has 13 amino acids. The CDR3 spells CSASRDRDVGYTF. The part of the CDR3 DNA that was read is TGCAGTGCGAGCAGGGACAGGGACGTCGGT.

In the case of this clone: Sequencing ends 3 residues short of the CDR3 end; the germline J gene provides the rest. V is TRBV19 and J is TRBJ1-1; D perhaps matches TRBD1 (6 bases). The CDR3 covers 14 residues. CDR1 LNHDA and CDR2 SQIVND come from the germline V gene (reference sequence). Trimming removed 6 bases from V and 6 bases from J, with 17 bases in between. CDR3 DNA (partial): TGTGCCAGTAGACCCCGGGGGGCGCGGGCTGAA. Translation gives CASRPRGARAE. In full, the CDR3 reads CASRPRGARAEAFF.

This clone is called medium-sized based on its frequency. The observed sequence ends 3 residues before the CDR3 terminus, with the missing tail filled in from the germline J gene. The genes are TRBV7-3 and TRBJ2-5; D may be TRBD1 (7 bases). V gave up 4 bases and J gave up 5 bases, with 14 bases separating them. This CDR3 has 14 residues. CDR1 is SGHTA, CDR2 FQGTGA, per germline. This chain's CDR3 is CASSSRGGGETQYF. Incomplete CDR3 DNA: TGTGCCAGCAGCTCCCGCGGAGGGGGCGAGACC.

The CDR3 loop is CSARIPGHLSYEQYF. The part of the CDR3 DNA that was read is TGCAGTGCTAGAATACCGGGACACCTCTCCTACGAG. The chain links TRBV20-1 to TRBJ2-7, with D possibly matching TRBD1 (6 bases). With the read ending 3 residues before the CDR3 end, the germline J gene is used to fill in that end. In germline, CDR1 is DFQATT, CDR2 SNEGSKA (reference sequence). Trimming cost V 2 bases and J 0 bases, with 14 bases left between them. The CDR3 contains 15 residues.

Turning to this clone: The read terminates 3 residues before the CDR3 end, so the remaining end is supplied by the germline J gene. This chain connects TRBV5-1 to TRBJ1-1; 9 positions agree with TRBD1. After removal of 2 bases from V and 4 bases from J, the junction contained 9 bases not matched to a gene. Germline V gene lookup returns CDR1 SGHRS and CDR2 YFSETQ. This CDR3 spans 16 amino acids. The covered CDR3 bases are TGCGCCAGCAGCTTAGGACAGGGGTTAATGGGCACTGAA. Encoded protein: CASSLGQGLMGTE. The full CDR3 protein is CASSLGQGLMGTEAFF.

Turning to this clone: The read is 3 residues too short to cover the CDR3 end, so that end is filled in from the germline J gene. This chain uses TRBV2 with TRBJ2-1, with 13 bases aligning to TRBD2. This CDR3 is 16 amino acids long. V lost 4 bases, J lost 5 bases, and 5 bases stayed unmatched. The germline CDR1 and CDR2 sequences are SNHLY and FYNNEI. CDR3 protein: CASSGPLAGGHNEQFF. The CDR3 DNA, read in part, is TGTGCCAGCAGTGGCCCACTAGCGGGAGGGCACAATGAG.

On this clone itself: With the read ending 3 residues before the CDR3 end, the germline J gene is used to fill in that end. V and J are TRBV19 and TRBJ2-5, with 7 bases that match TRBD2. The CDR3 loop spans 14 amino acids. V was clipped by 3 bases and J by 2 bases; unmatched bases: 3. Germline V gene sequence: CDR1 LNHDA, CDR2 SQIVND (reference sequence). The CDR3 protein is CASSIQGGQETQYF. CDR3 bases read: TGTGCCAGTAGTATCCAGGGAGGGCAAGAGACC.

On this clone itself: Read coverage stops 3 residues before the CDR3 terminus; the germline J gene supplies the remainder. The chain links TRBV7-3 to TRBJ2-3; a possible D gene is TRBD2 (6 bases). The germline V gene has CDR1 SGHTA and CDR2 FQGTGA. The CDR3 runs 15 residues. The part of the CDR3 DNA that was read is TGTGCCAGCAGCCTGAGTGGCGGGAAGCAAGAGACG. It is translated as CASSLSGGKQET. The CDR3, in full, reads CASSLSGGKQETQYF.